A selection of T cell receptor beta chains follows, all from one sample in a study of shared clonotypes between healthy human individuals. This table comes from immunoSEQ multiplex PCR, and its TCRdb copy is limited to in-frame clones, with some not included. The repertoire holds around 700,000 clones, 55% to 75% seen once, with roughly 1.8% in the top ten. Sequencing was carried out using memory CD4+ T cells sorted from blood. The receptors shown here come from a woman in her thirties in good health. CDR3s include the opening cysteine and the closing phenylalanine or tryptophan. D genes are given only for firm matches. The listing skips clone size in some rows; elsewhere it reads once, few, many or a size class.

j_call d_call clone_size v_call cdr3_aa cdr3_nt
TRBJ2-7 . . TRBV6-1 CASSQTGTLSYEQYF TGTGCCAGCAGTCAAACAGGAACCCTCTCCTACGAGCAGTACTTC
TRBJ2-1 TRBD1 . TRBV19 CASSYDRGPYNEQFF TGTGCCAGTAGCTACGACAGGGGGCCCTACAATGAGCAGTTCTTC
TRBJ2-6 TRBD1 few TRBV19 CASSITGQGAIGANVLTF TGTGCCAGTAGTATTACGGGACAGGGGGCTATAGGGGCCAACGTCCTGACTTTC
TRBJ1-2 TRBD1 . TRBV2 CASSGQGGGYTF TGTGCCAGCAGTGGACAGGGCGGAGGCTACACCTTC
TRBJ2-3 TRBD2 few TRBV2 CASTGLAGRVDTQYF TGTGCCAGCACCGGACTAGCGGGAAGGGTAGATACGCAGTATTTT
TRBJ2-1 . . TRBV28 CASRADSDYNEQFF TGTGCCAGCAGAGCGGACAGCGACTACAATGAGCAGTTCTTC
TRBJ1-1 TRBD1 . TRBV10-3 CAIGQENTEAFF TGTGCCATCGGACAGGAGAACACTGAAGCTTTCTTT
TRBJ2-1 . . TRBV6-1 CASRTKRDEQFF TGTGCCAGCAGGACAAAGCGGGATGAGCAGTTCTTC
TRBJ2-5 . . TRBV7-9 CASSGTGRGETQYF TGTGCCAGCAGCGGCACAGGGCGTGGAGAGACCCAGTACTTC
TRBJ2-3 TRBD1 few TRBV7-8 CASSSLGGGSTDTQYF TGTGCCAGCAGCTCACTAGGGGGCGGGAGCACAGATACGCAGTATTTT
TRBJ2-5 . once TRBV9 CASSTGGGFSLGTQYF TGTGCCAGCAGCACAGGAGGGGGGTTTAGTCTGGGGACCCAGTACTTC
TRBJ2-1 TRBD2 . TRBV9 CASSVRGTRNEQFF TGTGCCAGCAGCGTAAGAGGGACTAGAAATGAGCAGTTCTTC
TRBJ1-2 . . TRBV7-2 CASSPAGGGYGYTF TGTGCCAGCAGCCCAGCGGGGGGTGGCTATGGCTACACCTTC
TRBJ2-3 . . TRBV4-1 CASSPVGVSTDTQYF TGCGCCAGCAGCCCTGTGGGCGTAAGCACAGATACGCAGTATTTT
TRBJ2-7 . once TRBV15 CATSRVGNEQYF TGTGCCACCAGCAGAGTCGGTAACGAGCAGTACTTC
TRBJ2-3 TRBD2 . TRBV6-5 CASSYLAGADTQYF TGTGCCAGCAGTTACCTAGCGGGAGCAGATACGCAGTATTTT
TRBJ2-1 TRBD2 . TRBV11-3 CASSNTLAGARNEQFF TGTGCCAGCAGCAACACGCTAGCGGGAGCCCGTAATGAGCAGTTCTTC
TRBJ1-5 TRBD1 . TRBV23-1 CASSLGTGSSNQPQHF TGCGCCAGCAGTCTTGGGACAGGCTCGTCTAATCAGCCCCAGCATTTT
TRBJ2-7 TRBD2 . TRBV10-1 CASTGRLAAGYRCYEQYF TGCGCCAGCACCGGACGACTAGCGGCAGGGTATAGGTGCTACGAGCAGTACTTC
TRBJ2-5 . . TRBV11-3 CASSQTRETQYF TGTGCCAGCAGCCAGACTAGGGAGACCCAGTACTTC
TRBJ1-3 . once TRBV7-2 CASSSVHGPRSGNTIYF TGTGCCAGCAGCTCGGTACACGGGCCCCGGTCTGGAAACACCATATATTTT
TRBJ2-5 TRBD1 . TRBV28 CASSPRQGSETQYF TGTGCCAGCAGTCCAAGACAGGGATCGGAGACCCAGTACTTC
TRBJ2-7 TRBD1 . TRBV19 CASSKGQGYEQYF TGTGCCAGTAGTAAAGGACAGGGCTACGAGCAGTACTTC
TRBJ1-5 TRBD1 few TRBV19 CASCKGAAGGQPQHF TGTGCCAGTTGTAAGGGGGCGGCTGGTGGACAGCCCCAGCATTTT
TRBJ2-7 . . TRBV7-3 CASSLPQVYEQYF TGTGCCAGCAGCCTGCCACAGGTCTACGAGCAGTACTTC
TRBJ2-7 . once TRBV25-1 CASSEQESSYEQYF TGTGCCAGCAGTGAACAAGAGAGCTCCTACGAGCAGTACTTC
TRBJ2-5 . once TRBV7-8 CASSLGGGETQYF TGTGCCAGCAGCTTAGGGGGTGGCGAGACCCAGTACTTC
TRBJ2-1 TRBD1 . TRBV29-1 CSVDRGLMDEQFF TGCAGCGTTGACAGGGGGCTTATGGATGAGCAGTTCTTC
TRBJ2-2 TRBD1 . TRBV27 CASKTGRAGELFF TGTGCCAGCAAGACAGGGCGCGCCGGGGAGCTGTTTTTT
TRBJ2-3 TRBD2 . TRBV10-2 CASSAAGVWDTQYF TGCGCCAGCAGTGCAGCGGGAGTGTGGGATACGCAGTATTTT
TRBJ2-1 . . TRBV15 CATSRVKAGLLYNEQFF TGTGCCACCAGCAGAGTGAAAGCGGGCCTTCTTTACAATGAGCAGTTCTTC
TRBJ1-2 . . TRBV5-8 CASTGTSRANYGYTF TGTGCCAGCACCGGGACTTCAAGAGCTAACTATGGCTACACCTTC
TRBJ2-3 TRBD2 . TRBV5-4 CASSPGGTSGIDTQYF TGTGCCAGCAGCCCAGGTGGAACTAGCGGGATAGATACGCAGTATTTT
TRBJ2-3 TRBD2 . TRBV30 CAWSPRAGGTDTQYF TGTGCCTGGAGTCCCAGAGCGGGAGGAACAGATACGCAGTATTTT
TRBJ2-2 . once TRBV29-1 CSVVYLWDTGELFF TGCAGCGTTGTCTACCTGTGGGACACCGGGGAGCTGTTTTTT
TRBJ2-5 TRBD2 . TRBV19 CASRSQASGQETQYF TGTGCCAGTAGGTCCCAGGCTAGCGGCCAAGAGACCCAGTACTTC
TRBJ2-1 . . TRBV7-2 CASSLFRGEQFF TGTGCCAGCAGCTTATTTAGGGGTGAGCAGTTCTTC
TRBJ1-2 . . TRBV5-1 CASSADGGYGYTF TGCGCCAGCAGCGCGGACGGAGGCTATGGCTACACCTTC
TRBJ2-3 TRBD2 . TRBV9 CASSVALAGREDTQYF TGTGCCAGCAGCGTAGCTCTAGCGGGGAGGGAAGATACGCAGTATTTT
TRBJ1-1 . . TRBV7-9 CASSLVRIREWTEAFF TGTGCCAGCAGCTTAGTACGGATTCGTGAATGGACTGAAGCTTTCTTT
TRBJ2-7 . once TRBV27 CASRPGFINGEQYF TGTGCCAGCAGACCGGGATTCATAAATGGGGAGCAGTACTTC
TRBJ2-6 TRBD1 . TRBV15 CATSRETGAGANVLTF TGTGCCACCAGCAGAGAAACAGGGGCTGGGGCCAACGTCCTGACTTTC
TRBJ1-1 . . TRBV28 CASSLPFYGTDTEAFF TGTGCCAGCAGTTTACCCTTCTACGGGACGGACACTGAAGCTTTCTTT
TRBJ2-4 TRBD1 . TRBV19 CASSKGHEGAGMGKNIQYF TGTGCCAGTAGTAAGGGGCACGAGGGGGCCGGGATGGGCAAAAACATTCAGTACTTC
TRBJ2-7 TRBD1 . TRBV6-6 CASSYGQGTYEQYF TGTGCCAGCAGTTACGGACAGGGGACCTACGAGCAGTACTTC
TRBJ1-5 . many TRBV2 CASSEGRAGNQPQHF TGTGCCAGCAGTGAAGGCAGGGCAGGGAATCAGCCCCAGCATTTT
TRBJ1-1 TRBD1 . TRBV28 CASSLTGTGFSEAFF TGTGCCAGCAGTCTAACCGGGACAGGGTTCTCTGAAGCTTTCTTT